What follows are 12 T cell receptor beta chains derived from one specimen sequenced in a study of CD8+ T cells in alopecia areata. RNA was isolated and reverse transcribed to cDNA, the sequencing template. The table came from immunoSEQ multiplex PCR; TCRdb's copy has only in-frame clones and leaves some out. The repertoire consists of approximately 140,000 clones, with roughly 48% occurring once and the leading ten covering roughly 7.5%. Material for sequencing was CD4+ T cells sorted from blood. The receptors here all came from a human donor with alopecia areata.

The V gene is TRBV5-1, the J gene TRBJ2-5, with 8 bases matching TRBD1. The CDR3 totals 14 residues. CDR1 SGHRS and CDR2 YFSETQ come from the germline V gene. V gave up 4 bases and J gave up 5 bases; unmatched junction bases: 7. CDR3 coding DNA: TGCGCCAGCAGCAAGGGACAGGAAGGGGAGACCCAGTACTTC. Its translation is CASSKGQEGETQYF.

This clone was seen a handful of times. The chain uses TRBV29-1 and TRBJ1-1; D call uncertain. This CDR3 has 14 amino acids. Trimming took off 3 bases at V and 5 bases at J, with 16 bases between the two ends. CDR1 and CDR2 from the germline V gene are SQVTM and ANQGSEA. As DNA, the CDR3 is TGCAGCGTTGATATAGCGGGCCTGCAAACTGAAGCTTTCTTT. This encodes CSVDIAGLQTEAFF. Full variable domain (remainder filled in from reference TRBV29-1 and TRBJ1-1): SAVISQKPSRDICQRGTSLTIQCQVDSQVTMMFWYRQQPGQSLTLIATANQGSEATYESGFVIDKFPISRPNLTFSTLTVSNMSPEDSSIYLCSVDIAGLQTEAFFGQGTRLTVV.

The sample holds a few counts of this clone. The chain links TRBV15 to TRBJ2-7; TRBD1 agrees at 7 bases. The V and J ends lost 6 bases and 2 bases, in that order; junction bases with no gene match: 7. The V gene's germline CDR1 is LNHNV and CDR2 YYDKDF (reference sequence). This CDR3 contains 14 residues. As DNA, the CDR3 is TGTGCCACCAGGAGGACAGGCGAAACCTACGAGCAGTACTTC. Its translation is CATRRTGETYEQYF. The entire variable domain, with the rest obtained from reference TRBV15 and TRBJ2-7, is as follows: DAMVIQNPRYQVTQFGKPVTLSCSQTLNHNVMYWYQQKSSQAPKLLFHYYDKDFNNEADTPDNFQSRRPNTSFCFLDIRSPGLGDTAMYLCATRRTGETYEQYFGPGTRLTVT.

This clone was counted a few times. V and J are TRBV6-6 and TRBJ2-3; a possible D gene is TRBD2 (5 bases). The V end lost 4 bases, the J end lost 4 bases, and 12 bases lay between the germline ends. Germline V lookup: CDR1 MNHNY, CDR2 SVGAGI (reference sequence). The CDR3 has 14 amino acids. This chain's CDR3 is CASSLTGSADTQYF. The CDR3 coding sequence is TGTGCCAGCAGTTTGACGGGAAGTGCAGATACGCAGTATTTT.

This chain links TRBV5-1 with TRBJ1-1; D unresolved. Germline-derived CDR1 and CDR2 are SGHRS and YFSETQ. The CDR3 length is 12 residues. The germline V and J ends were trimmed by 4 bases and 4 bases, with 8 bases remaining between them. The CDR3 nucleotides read TGCGCCAGCAGCGTTGGTTCCACTGAAGCTTTCTTT. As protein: CASSVGSTEAFF.

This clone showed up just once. The CDR3 DNA sequence: TGTGCCAGCAGCCTCGTGGCCTACGAGCAGTACTTC. This gives the protein CASSLVAYEQYF. The rearrangement links TRBV28 to TRBJ2-7; D unresolved. Germline CDR1 and CDR2: MDHEN and SYDVKM. The CDR3 runs to 12 residues. V was trimmed by 6 bases and J by 2 bases, leaving 8 bases between them.

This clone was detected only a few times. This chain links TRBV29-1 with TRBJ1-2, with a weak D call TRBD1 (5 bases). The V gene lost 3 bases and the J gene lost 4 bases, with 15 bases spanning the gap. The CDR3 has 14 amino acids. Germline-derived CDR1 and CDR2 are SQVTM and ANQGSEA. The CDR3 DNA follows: TGCAGCGTTGACTGGCCAGGCCAGGGCTATGGCTACACCTTC. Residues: CSVDWPGQGYGYTF.

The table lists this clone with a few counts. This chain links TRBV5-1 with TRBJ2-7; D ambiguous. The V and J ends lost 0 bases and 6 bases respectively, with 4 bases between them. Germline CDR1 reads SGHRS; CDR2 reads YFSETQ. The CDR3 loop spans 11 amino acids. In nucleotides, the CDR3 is TGCGCCAGCAGCTTGGCCGTCGAGCAGTACTTC. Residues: CASSLAVEQYF.

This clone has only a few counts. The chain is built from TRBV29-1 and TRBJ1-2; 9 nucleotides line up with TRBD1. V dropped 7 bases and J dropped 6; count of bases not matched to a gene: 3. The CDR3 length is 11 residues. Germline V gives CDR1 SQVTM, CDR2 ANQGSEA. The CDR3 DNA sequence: TGCAGCGCCGGGACAGGGAATGGCTACACCTTC. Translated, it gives CSAGTGNGYTF.

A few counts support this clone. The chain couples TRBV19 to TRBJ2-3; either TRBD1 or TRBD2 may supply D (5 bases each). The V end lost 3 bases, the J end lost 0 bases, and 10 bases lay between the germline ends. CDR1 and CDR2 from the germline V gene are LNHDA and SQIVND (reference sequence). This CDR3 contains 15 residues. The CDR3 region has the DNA TGTGCCAGTAGTATCTCGGGGCGAAGCACAGATACGCAGTATTTT. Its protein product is CASSISGRSTDTQYF.

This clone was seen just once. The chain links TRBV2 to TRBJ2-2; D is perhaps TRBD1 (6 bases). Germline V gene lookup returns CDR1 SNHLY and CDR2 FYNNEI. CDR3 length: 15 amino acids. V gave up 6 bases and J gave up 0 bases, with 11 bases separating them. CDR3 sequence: CASRNRVSNTGELFF. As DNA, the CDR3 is TGTGCCAGCAGGAACAGGGTATCGAACACCGGGGAGCTGTTTTTT.

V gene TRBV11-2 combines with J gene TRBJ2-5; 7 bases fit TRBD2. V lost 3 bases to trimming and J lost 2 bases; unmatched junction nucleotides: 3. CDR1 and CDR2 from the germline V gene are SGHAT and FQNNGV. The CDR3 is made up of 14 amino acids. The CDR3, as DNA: TGTGCCAGCAGCTTCGGGCGGGAGCAAGAGACCCAGTACTTC. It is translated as CASSFGREQETQYF. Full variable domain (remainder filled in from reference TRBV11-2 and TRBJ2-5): EAGVAQSPRYKIIEKRQSVAFWCNPISGHATLYWYQQILGQGPKLLIQFQNNGVVDDSQLPKDRFSAERLKGVDSTLKIQPAKLEDSAVYLCASSFGREQETQYFGPGTRLLVL.